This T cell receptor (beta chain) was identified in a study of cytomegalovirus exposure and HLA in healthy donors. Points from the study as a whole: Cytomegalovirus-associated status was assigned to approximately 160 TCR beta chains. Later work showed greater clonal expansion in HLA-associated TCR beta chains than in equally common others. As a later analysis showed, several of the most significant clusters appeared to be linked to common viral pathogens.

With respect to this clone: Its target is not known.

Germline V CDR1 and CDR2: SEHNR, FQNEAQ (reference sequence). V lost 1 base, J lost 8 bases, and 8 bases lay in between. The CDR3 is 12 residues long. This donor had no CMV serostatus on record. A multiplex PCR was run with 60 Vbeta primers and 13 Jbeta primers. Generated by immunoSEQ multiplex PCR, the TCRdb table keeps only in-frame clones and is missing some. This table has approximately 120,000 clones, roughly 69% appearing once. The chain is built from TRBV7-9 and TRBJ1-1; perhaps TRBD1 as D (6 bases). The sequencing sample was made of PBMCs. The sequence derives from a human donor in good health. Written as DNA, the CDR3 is TGTGCCAGCAGCTTAGGCAGGGGCGAAGCTTTCTTT. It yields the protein CASSLGRGEAFF.